These 12 T cell receptor beta chains were sequenced from one sample in a study of CD4+ T cells in melanoma. Sequencing used immunoSEQ multiplex PCR; TCRdb keeps in-frame clones, though not all of them. The table records some 11,000 clones, roughly 63% of them present only once. The specimen was cells from a culture (not recorded whether cultured in vitro). These receptors originate from a human donor with melanoma.

The chain joins TRBV5-1 to TRBJ2-4, with 8 bases aligning to TRBD2. Per the germline V gene, CDR1 is SGHRS and CDR2 is YFSETQ. The CDR3 runs to 14 residues. J lost 9 bases, V lost 1 base, and 6 bases had no gene match. Here the CDR3 reads CASSLRGGLSIQYF. The CDR3 region has the DNA TGCGCCAGCAGCTTGCGGGGGGGCCTTAGCATTCAGTACTTC.

The chain recombines TRBV19 with TRBJ2-2; D perhaps matches TRBD2 (6 bases). This CDR3 contains 14 residues. V was trimmed by 3 bases and J by 6 bases, leaving 11 bases between them. CDR1 LNHDA and CDR2 SQIVND come from the germline V gene (reference sequence). Here the CDR3 reads CASSISGVAGELFF. The CDR3 DNA is TGTGCCAGTAGTATCTCGGGGGTGGCCGGGGAGCTGTTTTTT.

Here the CDR3 DNA reads TGTGCCAGTAGTTCCTTACTAGCGGGGGTAGGTGAGCAGTTCTTC. This sequence encodes CASSSLLAGVGEQFF. The V and J genes are TRBV19 and TRBJ2-1, with 11 nucleotides matching TRBD2. In germline, CDR1 is LNHDA, CDR2 SQIVND (reference sequence). The CDR3 spans 15 residues. J gave up 9 bases and V 5 bases, and 9 bases lay outside the gene matches.

The rearrangement joins TRBV19 to TRBJ2-5; D is possibly TRBD2 (5 bases). The germline V gene has CDR1 LNHDA and CDR2 SQIVND (reference sequence). V lost 5 bases, J lost 7 bases, and 14 bases lay in between. CDR3 length equals 13 residues. CDR3 DNA: TGTGCCAGTAGTCCGACGCGAGAGGGGACCCAGTACTTC. It translates to CASSPTREGTQYF.

This clone was counted only a few times. The chain couples TRBV6-5 to TRBJ1-6; D perhaps matches TRBD1 (6 bases). Trimming stripped 0 bases from V and 9 bases from J, with 12 bases between. The germline V gene encodes CDR1 MNHEY and CDR2 SVGAGI. CDR3 length: 15 amino acids. CDR3: CASSYSGATGSPLHF. The CDR3 DNA is TGTGCCAGCAGTTACTCGGGGGCCACTGGTTCACCCCTCCACTTT.

The chain uses TRBV6-5 and TRBJ2-7, with D hard to call. Germline V CDR1 and CDR2: MNHEY, SVGAGI. V shed 4 bases and J shed 2 bases, with 12 bases lying between them. CDR3 length: 14 amino acids. CDR3 loop: CASSFAHLAYEQYF. The CDR3 DNA is TGTGCCAGCAGTTTCGCCCACTTGGCCTACGAGCAGTACTTC.

CDR3 region: CASSSVGSNTEAFF. The CDR3 coding sequence is TGTGCCAGCAGTTCGGTGGGCTCGAACACTGAAGCTTTCTTT. V gene TRBV6-5 combines with J gene TRBJ1-1, with D uncertain. V lost 4 bases and J 1 base, leaving 10 bases between the germline ends. The CDR3 length is 14 residues. The germline CDR1 and CDR2 sequences are MNHEY and SVGAGI.

The gene calls are TRBV10-3 and TRBJ1-1; 9 bases agree with TRBD1. From germline, CDR1 is ENHRY and CDR2 SYGVKD. V gave up 3 bases and J gave up 5 bases; unmatched junction bases: 7. The CDR3 has 15 residues. The CDR3 bases are TGTGCCATCAGTGACCCCGGGACAGGGCCAACTGAAGCTTTCTTT. It is translated as CAISDPGTGPTEAFF.

In regard to this clone: The limits of the CDR3 on the DNA are not certain, so only TCRdb's listed CDR3 is given. V usage is TRBV19 and J usage is TRBJ1-3; the table's D gene call, TRBD1, was not cross checked with the DNA. The CDR3 sequence runs 16 residues, both termini included. CDR1 and CDR2 (germline): LNHDA, SQIVND (reference sequence). The CDR3 loop is CASSSGQGFAGNTIYF.

This clone has only a few counts. The V and J genes are TRBV7-9 and TRBJ2-1, with 7 bases lining up with TRBD1. From germline, CDR1 is SEHNR and CDR2 FQNEAQ (reference sequence). V shed 7 bases and J 5 bases; nucleotides not matched to a gene: 11. The CDR3 has 15 residues. The CDR3 DNA is TGTGCCAGCACCTTCTGGGGCAGGGGGAACAATGAGCAGTTCTTC. Its protein is CASTFWGRGNNEQFF.

This chain uses TRBV5-1 with TRBJ2-3; 8 bases are shared with TRBD2. The ends lost 7 bases at V and 1 base at J; junction bases unmatched: 5. CDR3 length equals 14 residues. CDR1 is SGHRS, CDR2 YFSETQ, per germline. The CDR3 protein is CASWSGGRTDTQYF. The CDR3 DNA sequence: TGCGCCAGCTGGAGCGGGGGCCGCACAGATACGCAGTATTTT.

The chain employs TRBV27 and TRBJ2-6; D unclear. The CDR3 spans 15 residues. Germline lookup yields CDR1 MNHEY and CDR2 SMNVEV (reference sequence). V dropped 7 bases and J dropped 4 bases, with 14 bases sitting between them. The CDR3 region is CASTVRIGGANVLTF. CDR3 DNA sequence: TGTGCCAGCACGGTGAGGATTGGAGGGGCCAACGTCCTGACTTTC.